One and the same sample provided the 4 T cell receptor beta chains below, sequenced in a study of technical replicates of blood from a handful of donors. Profiling relied on immunoSEQ multiplex PCR, and the TCRdb table lists in-frame clones only, not all of them. In the table there are tens of thousands of clones, 93% of which are singletons. What was sequenced was T cells isolated from PBMCs. The source of these receptors is a human donor in good health.

This clone was seen only once. The chain has TRBV28 and TRBJ1-1, with D possibly TRBD1 on 5 matching bases. The germline V and J ends were trimmed by 6 bases and 5 bases, with 16 bases remaining between them. Germline assignment: CDR1 MDHEN and CDR2 SYDVKM. The CDR3 runs to 14 residues. The chain's CDR3 is CASRGVVGRTEAFF. DNA for the CDR3: TGTGCCAGCAGAGGGGTAGTCGGGAGGACTGAAGCTTTCTTT.

V is TRBV6-1 and J is TRBJ1-1; D possibly corresponds to TRBD1 (6 bases). This CDR3 has 16 amino acids. Germline CDR1 MNHNS, CDR2 SASEGT. Trimming stripped 3 bases from V and 5 bases from J, with 19 bases between. CDR3 coding DNA: TGTGCCAGCAGTGACACATTCCAGGGGAGGGAAACTGAAGCTTTCTTT. Translating gives CASSDTFQGRETEAFF.

V is TRBV30 and J is TRBJ1-1; no definite D call. V was pared by 0 bases and J by 13 bases, with 15 bases between. The CDR3 extends over 12 amino acids. Germline CDR1 is GTSNPN and CDR2 is SVGIG (reference sequence). This CDR3 is CAWSVSGPRGFF. The CDR3 nucleotides are TGTGCCTGGAGTGTCTCGGGCCCTCGGGGTTTCTTT.

J is TRBJ2-1 and V is TRBV19, with a weak D call TRBD2 (5 bases). V was clipped by 5 bases and J by 8 bases, with 25 bases between them. Germline CDR1 and CDR2: LNHDA and SQIVND (reference sequence). CDR3 length: 17 amino acids. CDR3: CASSERIRDKESDEQFF. The CDR3 bases are TGTGCCAGTAGTGAAAGGATCCGGGATAAGGAATCCGATGAGCAGTTCTTC.